This T cell receptor (beta chain) was recorded in a study of beta chain features in type 1 diabetes. V gave up 0 bases and J gave up 9 bases, with 5 bases separating them. The CDR3 runs 11 residues. Looked up from germline, CDR1 is MNHNY and CDR2 is SVGAGI (reference sequence). Sequencing targeted expressed TCRB transcripts, as all isolated RNA had been reverse transcribed. The data were produced by immunoSEQ multiplex PCR, yet TCRdb's version contains in-frame clones alone and is incomplete. The data hold 300,000 to 350,000 clones, with 7.5% to 9% observed a single time. This sequence joins TRBV6-6 and TRBJ1-2, with unresolved D. The clonotype comes from a woman younger than 30 in good health. Sequenced input: central memory CD4+ T cells from blood. The CDR3 reads CASSYSSSYTF. The CDR3, as DNA: TGTGCCAGCAGTTACTCGTCCAGCTACACCTTC.